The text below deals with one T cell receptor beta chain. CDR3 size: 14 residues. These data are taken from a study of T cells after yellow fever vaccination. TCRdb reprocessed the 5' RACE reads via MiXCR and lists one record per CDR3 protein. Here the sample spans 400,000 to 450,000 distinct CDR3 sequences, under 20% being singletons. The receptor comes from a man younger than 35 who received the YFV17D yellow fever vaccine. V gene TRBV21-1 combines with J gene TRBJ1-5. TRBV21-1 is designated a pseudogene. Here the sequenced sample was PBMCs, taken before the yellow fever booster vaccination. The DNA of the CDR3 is TGTGCCAGCAGCAAAGGAGACAGCAATCAGCCCCAGCATTTT. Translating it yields CASSKGDSNQPQHF.